This T cell receptor beta chain was captured by sequencing in a study of shared clonotypes between healthy human individuals. Germline V gene lookup returns CDR1 SGHRS and CDR2 YFSETQ. This CDR3 has 12 residues. Trimming pared 0 bases from V and 5 bases from J, leaving 6 bases between. The data were produced by immunoSEQ multiplex PCR, yet TCRdb's version contains in-frame clones alone and is incomplete. The sample carries 950,000 to 1,200,000 clones, approximately 75% recorded once. This clone has a single count. The same CDR3 also results from other DNA sequences found in this sample. This chain joins TRBV5-1 and TRBJ2-7; no firm D call. The source material was memory CD4+ T cells from PBMCs. Subset indicated: CD45RA-negative fraction. The clonotype comes from a man between 18 and 29 years old in good health. Some clones in this sample may be carry-over from other donors' samples. CDR3 bases: TGCGCCAGCAGCTTGGTAGGGAACGAGCAGTACTTC. Translated: CASSLVGNEQYF.